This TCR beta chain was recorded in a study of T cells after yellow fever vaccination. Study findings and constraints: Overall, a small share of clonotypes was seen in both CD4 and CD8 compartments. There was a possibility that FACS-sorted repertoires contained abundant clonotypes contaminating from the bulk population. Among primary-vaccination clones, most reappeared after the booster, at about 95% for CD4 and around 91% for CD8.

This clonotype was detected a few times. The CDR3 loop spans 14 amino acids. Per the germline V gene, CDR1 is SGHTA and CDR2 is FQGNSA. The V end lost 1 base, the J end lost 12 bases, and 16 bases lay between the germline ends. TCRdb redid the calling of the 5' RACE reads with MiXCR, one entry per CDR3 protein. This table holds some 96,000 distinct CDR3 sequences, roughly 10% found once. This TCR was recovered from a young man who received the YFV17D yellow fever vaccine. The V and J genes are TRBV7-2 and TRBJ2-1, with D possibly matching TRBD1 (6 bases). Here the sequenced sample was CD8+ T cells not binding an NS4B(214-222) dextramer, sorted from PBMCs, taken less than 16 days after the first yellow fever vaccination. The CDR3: CASSLVQGPQGQFF. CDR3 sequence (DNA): TGTGCCAGCAGCTTAGTCCAGGGGCCCCAGGGGCAGTTCTTC.